This T cell receptor (beta chain) was captured in a study of type 1 regulatory T cells. Turning to the study itself: T-allo10 is an in vitro-generated, Tr1-enriched CD4 T cell product specific for alloantigen. Whole-study results and caveats: Tr1 cells had a more restricted TCR repertoire than non-Tr1 cells.

Germline assignment: CDR1 SNHLY and CDR2 FYNNEI. The CDR3 is 14 residues long. V was clipped by 10 bases and J by 2 bases; unmatched bases: 7. On this clonotype itself: Its antigen is unidentified.

TCRdb re-called the reads through MiXCR, storing one row per CDR3 protein. Seen here are tens of thousands of distinct CDR3 sequences, approximately 60% observed once, and the top ten hold about 2%. The source of this sequence is a human donor in good health. The specimen sequenced was cultured non-Tr1 T cells, either the whole culture or a sorted T cell fraction (not recorded which). V usage is TRBV2 and J usage is TRBJ2-1; TRBD2 matches at 8 bases. The CDR3 reads CAIVPGLAYNEQFF. For the CDR3, the DNA is TGTGCCATCGTACCGGGACTAGCCTACAATGAGCAGTTCTTC.